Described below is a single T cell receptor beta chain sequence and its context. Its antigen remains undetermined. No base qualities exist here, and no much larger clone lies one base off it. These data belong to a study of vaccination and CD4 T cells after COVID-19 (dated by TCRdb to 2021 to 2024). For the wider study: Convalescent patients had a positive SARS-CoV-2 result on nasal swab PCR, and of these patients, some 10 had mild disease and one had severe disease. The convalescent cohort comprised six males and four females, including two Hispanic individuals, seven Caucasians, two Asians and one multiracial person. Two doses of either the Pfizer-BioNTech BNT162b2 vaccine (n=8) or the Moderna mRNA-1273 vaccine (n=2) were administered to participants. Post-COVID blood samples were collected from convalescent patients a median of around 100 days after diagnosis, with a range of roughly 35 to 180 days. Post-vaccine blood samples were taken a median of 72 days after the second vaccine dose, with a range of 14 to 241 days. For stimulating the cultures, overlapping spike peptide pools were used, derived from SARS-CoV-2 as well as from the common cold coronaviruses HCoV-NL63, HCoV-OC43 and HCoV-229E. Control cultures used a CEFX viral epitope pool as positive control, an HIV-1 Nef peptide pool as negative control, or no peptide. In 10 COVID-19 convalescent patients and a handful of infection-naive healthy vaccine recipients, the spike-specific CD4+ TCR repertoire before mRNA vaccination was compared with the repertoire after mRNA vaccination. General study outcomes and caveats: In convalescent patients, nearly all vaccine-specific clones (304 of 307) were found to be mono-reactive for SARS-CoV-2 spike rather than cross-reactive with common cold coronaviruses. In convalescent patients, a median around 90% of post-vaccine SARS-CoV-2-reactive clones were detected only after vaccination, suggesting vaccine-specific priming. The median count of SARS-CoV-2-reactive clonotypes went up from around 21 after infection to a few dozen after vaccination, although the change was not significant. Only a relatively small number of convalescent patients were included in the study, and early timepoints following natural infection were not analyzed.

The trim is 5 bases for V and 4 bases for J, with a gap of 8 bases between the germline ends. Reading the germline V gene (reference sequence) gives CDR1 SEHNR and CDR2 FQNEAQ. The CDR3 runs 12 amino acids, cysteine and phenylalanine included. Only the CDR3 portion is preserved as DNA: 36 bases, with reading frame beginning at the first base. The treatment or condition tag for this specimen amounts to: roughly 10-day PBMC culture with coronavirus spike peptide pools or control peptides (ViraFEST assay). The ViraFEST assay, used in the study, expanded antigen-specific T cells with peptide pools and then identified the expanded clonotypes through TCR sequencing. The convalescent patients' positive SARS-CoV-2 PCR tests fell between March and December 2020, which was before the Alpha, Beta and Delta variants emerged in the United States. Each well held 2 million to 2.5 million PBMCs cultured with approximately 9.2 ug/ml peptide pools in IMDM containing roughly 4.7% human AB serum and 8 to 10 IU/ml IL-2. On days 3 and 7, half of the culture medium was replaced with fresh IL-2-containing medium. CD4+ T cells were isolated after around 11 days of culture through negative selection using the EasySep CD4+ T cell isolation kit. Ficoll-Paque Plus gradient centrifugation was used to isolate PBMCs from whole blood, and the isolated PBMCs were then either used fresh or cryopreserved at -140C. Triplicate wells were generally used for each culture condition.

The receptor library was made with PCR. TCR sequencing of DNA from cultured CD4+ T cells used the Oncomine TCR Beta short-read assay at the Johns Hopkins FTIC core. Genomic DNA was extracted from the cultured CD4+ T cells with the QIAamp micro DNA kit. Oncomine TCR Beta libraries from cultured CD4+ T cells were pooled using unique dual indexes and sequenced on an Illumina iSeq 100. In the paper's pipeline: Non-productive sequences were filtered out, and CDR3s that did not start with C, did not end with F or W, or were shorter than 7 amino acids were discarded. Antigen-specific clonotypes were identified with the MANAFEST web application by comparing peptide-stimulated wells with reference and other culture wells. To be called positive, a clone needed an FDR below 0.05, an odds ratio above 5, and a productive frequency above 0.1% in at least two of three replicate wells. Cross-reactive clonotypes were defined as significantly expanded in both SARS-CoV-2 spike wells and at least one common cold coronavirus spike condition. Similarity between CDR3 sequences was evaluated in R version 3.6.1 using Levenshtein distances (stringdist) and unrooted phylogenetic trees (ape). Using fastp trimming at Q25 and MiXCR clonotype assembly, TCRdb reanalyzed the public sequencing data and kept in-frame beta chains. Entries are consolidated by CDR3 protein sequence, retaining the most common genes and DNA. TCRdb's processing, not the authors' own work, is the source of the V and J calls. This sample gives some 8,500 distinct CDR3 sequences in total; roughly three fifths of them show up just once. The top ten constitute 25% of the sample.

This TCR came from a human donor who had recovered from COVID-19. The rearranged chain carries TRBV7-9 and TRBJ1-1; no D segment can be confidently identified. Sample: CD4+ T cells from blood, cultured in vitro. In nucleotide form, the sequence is TGTGCCAGCAGCAAGGGTAGCACTGAAGCTTTCTTT. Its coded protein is CASSKGSTEAFF.